This T cell receptor beta chain was retrieved from a study of T-cell reconstitution after alpha-beta-depleted transplantation in children. This clonotype was observed a handful of times. V was trimmed by 5 bases and J by 5 bases, leaving 12 bases between them. The CDR3 contains 14 residues. CDR1 is SGHTA, CDR2 FQGNSA, per germline. Unique molecular identifiers tagged the TCRbeta library. TCRdb reprocessed the PCR reads with MiXCR, giving one entry per CDR3 protein. The sample includes around 380,000 distinct CDR3 sequences, about a tenth of them seen just once. V is TRBV7-2 and J is TRBJ2-2, with D perhaps given as TRBD1 or TRBD2 (6 bases each). This specimen was PBMCs from the stem cell graft donor, taken from the stem cell graft. This receptor was identified in a human donor who donated a stem cell graft to a child with acute myeloid leukemia. CDR3 protein: CASSPRGQTGELFF. DNA of the CDR3: TGTGCCAGCAGCCCACGGGGGCAGACCGGGGAGCTGTTTTTT.